The 13 T cell receptor beta chains presented below share a single source sample, sequenced in a study of T-cell reconstitution after alpha-beta-depleted transplantation in children (dated by TCRdb to the mid-2010s). Receptors were amplified or captured by PCR. The instrument was an Illumina HiSeq 2500. Molecular barcoding was employed in the preparation of TCR libraries, with unique molecular identifiers being used to normalize TCRbeta repertoire quantification. TCRdb reworked the public reads: Q25 trimming with fastp, MiXCR clone assembly, productive beta chains retained. Rows are unified per CDR3 protein, each entry keeping the most common DNA and genes. Within this sample are a few hundred thousand distinct CDR3 sequences, with 9.5% to 15% of them counted one time only. The ten largest clonotypes hold under 7% of the sample. The sequenced sample was PBMCs from the stem cell graft donor, obtained from the stem cell graft. The source of these receptors is a human donor who donated a stem cell graft to a child with combined immunodeficiency.

The chain uses TRBV6-1 and TRBJ2-1, with D hard to call. The germline V and J ends were trimmed by 6 bases and 12 bases, with 21 bases remaining between them. CDR1 and CDR2 (germline): MNHNS, SASEGT. The CDR3 sequence is 14 residues long. The CDR3 sequence: CASRITVPWALQFF. Written as DNA, the CDR3 is TGTGCCAGCAGAATTACCGTACCCTGGGCTTTGCAGTTCTTC.

There are many counts of this clonotype. The J gene is TRBJ2-3, the V gene TRBV29-1, with D possibly TRBD1 on 5 matching bases. CDR3 size: 14 residues. Germline V gene lookup returns CDR1 SQVTM and CDR2 ANQGSEA. V lost 0 bases to trimming and J lost 2 bases, with 9 bases between them. The CDR3 DNA reads as TGCAGCGTTGAAGACAGGGATTACACAGATACGCAGTATTTT. It specifies CSVEDRDYTDTQYF.

The genes are TRBV6-2 or TRBV6-3 and TRBJ2-6; D unclear. There are 15 residues in the CDR3. Deletions cut 2 bases from V and 3 bases from J, with 8 bases between. Germline V CDR1 and CDR2: MNHEY, SVGEGT. The CDR3 sequence is CASSYRGYGANVLTF. The CDR3 DNA is TGTGCCAGCAGTTACAGAGGCTATGGGGCCAACGTCCTGACTTTC.

This clonotype appeared a few times. The rearrangement links TRBV7-2 to TRBJ2-2; 8 nucleotides agree with TRBD2. CDR1 is SGHTA and CDR2 is FQGNSA in the germline V gene. Trimming at V came to 5 bases and at J to 4 bases, leaving 12 bases not matched to a gene. This CDR3 comprises 17 residues. The CDR3 coding sequence is TGTGCCAGCAGCACCCCCGCCGGGACTAGGCCCACCGGGGAGCTGTTTTTT. This codes for CASSTPAGTRPTGELFF.

The table lists this clonotype with many counts. V and J are TRBV27 and TRBJ2-3; perhaps TRBD2 as D (6 bases). Deletions cut 3 bases from V and 6 bases from J, with 16 bases between. The CDR3 has 15 amino acids. Germline values: CDR1 MNHEY, CDR2 SMNVEV (reference sequence). This CDR3 is CASSFRDFTRDTQYF. The CDR3 DNA is TGTGCCAGCAGTTTTCGGGACTTTACGAGGGATACGCAGTATTTT.

The chain employs TRBV3-1 and TRBJ1-5; possible D gene TRBD1, 5 bases. V lost 4 bases and J 6 bases, leaving 13 bases between the germline ends. This CDR3 spans 14 amino acids. Germline lookup yields CDR1 LGHDT and CDR2 YNNKEL (reference sequence). Here the CDR3 reads CASSPGRVAQPQHF. The CDR3 bases are TGTGCCAGCAGCCCCGGCAGGGTGGCTCAGCCCCAGCATTTT.

The chain is built from TRBV29-1 and TRBJ2-3; 9 nucleotides agree with TRBD2. The CDR3 consists of 16 residues. V trimming: 7 bases; J trimming: 2 bases; junction bases outside the gene matches: 13. CDR1 is SQVTM, CDR2 ANQGSEA, per germline. CDR3 protein: CSAQGGLAFYTDTQYF. The CDR3 nucleotides are TGCAGCGCCCAGGGCGGACTAGCGTTTTACACAGATACGCAGTATTTT.

Many counts were recorded for this clonotype. V gene TRBV12-3 or TRBV12-4 combines with J gene TRBJ2-7, with D unresolved. Between the trimmed V and J ends, which lost 6 bases and 7 bases, there was a span of 10 bases. The CDR3 spans 11 residues. CDR3: CASSQSTEQYF. The CDR3 nucleotides are TGTGCCAGCAGCCAATCTACGGAGCAGTACTTC.

The chain is built from TRBV12-3 or TRBV12-4 and TRBJ2-2; 9 bases match TRBD1. V lost 2 bases, J lost 3 bases, and 10 bases stayed unmatched. This CDR3 comprises 18 residues. The CDR3 sequence is CASSLTNYRGRYTGELFF. The CDR3 bases are TGTGCCAGCAGTTTAACCAACTACAGGGGGCGGTACACCGGGGAGCTGTTTTTT.

Here the CDR3 reads CATSDPPGLAGAGYNEQFF. The CDR3 region has the DNA TGTGCCACCAGTGATCCACCGGGACTAGCGGGAGCGGGGTACAATGAGCAGTTCTTC. The rearrangement joins TRBV24-1 to TRBJ2-1; the match to TRBD2 covers 14 bases. This CDR3 has 19 residues. V trimming: 3 bases; J trimming: 4 bases; junction bases outside the gene matches: 10. Germline assignment: CDR1 KGHDR and CDR2 SFDVKD.

In its sample, this clonotype was seen a few times. This sequence joins TRBV29-1 and TRBJ2-3; either TRBD1 or TRBD2 may supply D (5 bases each). V gave up 6 bases and J gave up 2 bases, with 18 bases separating them. CDR1 and CDR2 from the germline V gene are SQVTM and ANQGSEA. CDR3 length equals 15 residues. CDR3 nucleotides: TGCAGCGTCCTCCGTGGGGACCAACTCACAGATACGCAGTATTTT. Translated, it gives CSVLRGDQLTDTQYF.

This clonotype was detected only a few times. CDR3 in amino acids: CAITTFGGVKYEQYF. As DNA, the CDR3 is TGTGCCATCACCACCTTCGGGGGTGTTAAGTACGAGCAGTACTTC. The gene calls are TRBV10-3 and TRBJ2-7; the D gene is possibly TRBD2 (6 bases). Per the germline V gene, CDR1 is ENHRY and CDR2 is SYGVKD. Trimming cost V 7 bases and J 4 bases, with 20 bases left between them. The CDR3 loop spans 15 amino acids.

The CDR3 bases are TGTGCCAGCAGCCCCCCTGACAGGGGCTTACAAGAGACCCAGTACTTC. It encodes CASSPPDRGLQETQYF. The rearrangement uses TRBV12-3 or TRBV12-4 and TRBJ2-5, with 8 bases that match TRBD1. The CDR3 sequence is 16 residues long. Trimming took 6 bases from V and 2 from J; bases not matched to a gene: 11.